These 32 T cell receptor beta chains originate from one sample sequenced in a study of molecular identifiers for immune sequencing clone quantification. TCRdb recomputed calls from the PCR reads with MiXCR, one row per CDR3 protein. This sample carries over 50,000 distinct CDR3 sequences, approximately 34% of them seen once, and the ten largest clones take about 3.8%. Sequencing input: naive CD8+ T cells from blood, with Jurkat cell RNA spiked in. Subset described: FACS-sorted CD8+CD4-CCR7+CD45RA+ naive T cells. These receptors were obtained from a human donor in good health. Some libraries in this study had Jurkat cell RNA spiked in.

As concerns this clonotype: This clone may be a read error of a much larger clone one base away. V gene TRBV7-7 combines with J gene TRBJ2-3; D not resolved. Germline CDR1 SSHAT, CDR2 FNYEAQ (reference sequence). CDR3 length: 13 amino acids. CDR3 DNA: TGTGCTAGCAGCCAAGACGGAACAGTTACGCAGTATTTT. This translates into CASSQDGTVTQYF.

For the CDR3, the DNA is TGTGCCAGCAGCCAGCGCTTACGGAGCTACACTCGATCCCCCTACGAGCAGTACTTC. This encodes CASSQRLRSYTRSPYEQYF. The rearrangement uses TRBV27 and TRBJ2-7; D call uncertain. Germline values: CDR1 MNHEY, CDR2 SMNVEV (reference sequence). Trimming stripped 6 bases from V and 2 bases from J, with 29 bases between. The CDR3 covers 19 residues.

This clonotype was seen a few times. The CDR3 reads CASRFDGQGAGEQYF. The DNA for the CDR3 is TGTGCCAGCAGGTTTGACGGACAGGGGGCGGGCGAGCAGTACTTC. This rearrangement joins TRBV27 to TRBJ2-7; 11 nucleotides line up with TRBD1. CDR1 is MNHEY, CDR2 SMNVEV, per germline (reference sequence). This CDR3 contains 15 residues. The ends lost 6 bases at V and 6 bases at J; junction bases unmatched: 10.

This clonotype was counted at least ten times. CDR3 sequence (DNA): TGTGCCAGCAGCTACGACAGACAAGAAGCTTTCTTT. This codes for CASSYDRQEAFF. The chain has TRBV7-9 and TRBJ1-1; D perhaps matches TRBD1 (5 bases). The CDR3 runs 12 residues. V shed 4 bases and J shed 8 bases, with 11 bases lying between them. The germline gives CDR1 SEHNR, CDR2 FQNEAQ (reference sequence).

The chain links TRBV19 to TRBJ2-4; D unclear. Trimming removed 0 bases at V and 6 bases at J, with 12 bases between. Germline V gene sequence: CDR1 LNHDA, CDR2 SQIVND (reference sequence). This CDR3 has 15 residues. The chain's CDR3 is CASSIDRQDPNIQYF. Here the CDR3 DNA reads TGTGCCAGTAGTATAGACCGGCAGGATCCAAACATTCAGTACTTC.

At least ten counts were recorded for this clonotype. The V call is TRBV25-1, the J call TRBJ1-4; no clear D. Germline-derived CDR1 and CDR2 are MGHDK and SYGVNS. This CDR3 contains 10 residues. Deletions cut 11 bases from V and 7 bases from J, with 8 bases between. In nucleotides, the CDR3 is TGTGCCCCAGTTGGTGAAAAACTGTTTTTT. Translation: CAPVGEKLFF.

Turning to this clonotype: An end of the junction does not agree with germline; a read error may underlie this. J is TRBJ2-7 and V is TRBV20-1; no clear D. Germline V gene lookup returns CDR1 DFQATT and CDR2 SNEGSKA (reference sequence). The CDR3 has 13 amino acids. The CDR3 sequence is CSARPGLAYEQHF. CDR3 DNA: TGCAGTGCTAGACCTGGTCTGGCCTACGAGCAGCACTTC.

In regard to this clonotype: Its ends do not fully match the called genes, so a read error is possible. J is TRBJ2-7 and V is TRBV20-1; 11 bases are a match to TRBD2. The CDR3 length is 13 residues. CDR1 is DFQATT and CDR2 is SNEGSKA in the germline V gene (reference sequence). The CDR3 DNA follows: TGCAGTGCTCTTAGCGGGAGGGCCTACGTGCAGTACTTC. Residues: CSALSGRAYVQYF.

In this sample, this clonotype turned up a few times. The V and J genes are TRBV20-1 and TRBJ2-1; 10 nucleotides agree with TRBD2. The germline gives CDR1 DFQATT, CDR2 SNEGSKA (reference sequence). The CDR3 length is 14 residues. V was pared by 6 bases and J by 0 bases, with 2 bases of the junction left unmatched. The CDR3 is CSALAGLSYNEQFF. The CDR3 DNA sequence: TGCAGTGCACTAGCGGGACTCTCCTACAATGAGCAGTTCTTC.

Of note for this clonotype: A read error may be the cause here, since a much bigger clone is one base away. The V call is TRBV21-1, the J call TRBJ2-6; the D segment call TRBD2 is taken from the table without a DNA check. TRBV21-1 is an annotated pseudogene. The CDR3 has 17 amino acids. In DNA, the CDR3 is TGTGCCCGCAGCCAAAGTCGGGGGGGTTCTGGGGCCAACGTCCTGACTTTC. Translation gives CARSQSRGGSGANVLTF.

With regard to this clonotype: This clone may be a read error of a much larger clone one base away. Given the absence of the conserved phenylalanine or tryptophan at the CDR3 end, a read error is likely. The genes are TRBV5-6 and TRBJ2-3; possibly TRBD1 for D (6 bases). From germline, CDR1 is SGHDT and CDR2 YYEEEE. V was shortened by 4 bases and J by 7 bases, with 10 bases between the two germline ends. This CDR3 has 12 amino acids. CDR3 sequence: CASSPGQYTQYL. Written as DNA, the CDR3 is TGTGCCAGCAGCCCAGGACAGTATACGCAGTATCTT.

CDR3: CASSKDRGQEQYF. The DNA of the CDR3 is TGTGCCAGCAGCAAGGACAGGGGGCAAGAGCAGTACTTC. This chain connects TRBV5-6 to TRBJ2-7; TRBD1 matches 11 bases. Germline lookup yields CDR1 SGHDT and CDR2 YYEEEE. The CDR3 is 13 amino acids. The V segment lost 4 bases and the J segment 7 bases; nucleotides outside the gene matches: 4.

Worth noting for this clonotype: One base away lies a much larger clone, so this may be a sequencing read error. This chain's CDR3 is CASRLAANNEQFF. The DNA for the CDR3 is TGTGCCAGCCGACTAGCGGCAAACAATGAGCAGTTCTTC. The chain has TRBV28 and TRBJ2-1; 9 bases match TRBD2. The germline V gene encodes CDR1 MDHEN and CDR2 SYDVKM. V shed 8 bases and J 5 bases; nucleotides not matched to a gene: 4. This CDR3 contains 13 residues.

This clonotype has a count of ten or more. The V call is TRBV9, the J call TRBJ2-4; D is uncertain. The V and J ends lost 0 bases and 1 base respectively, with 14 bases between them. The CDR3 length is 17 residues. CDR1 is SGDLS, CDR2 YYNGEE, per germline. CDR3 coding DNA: TGTGCCAGCAGCGTAGCTACAAGGTCCCAGGCCAAAAACATTCAGTACTTC. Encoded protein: CASSVATRSQAKNIQYF.

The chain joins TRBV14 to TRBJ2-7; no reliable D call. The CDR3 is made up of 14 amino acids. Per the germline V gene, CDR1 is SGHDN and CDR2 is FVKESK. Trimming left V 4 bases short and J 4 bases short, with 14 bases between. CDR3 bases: TGTGCCAGCAGCCTTGGTCGTTACAGTTACGAGCAGTACTTC. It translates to CASSLGRYSYEQYF.

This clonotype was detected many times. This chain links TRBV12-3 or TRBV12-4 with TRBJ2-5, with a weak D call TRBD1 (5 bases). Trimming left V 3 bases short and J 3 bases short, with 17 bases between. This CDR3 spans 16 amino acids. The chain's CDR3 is CASSFKKGMGEETQYF. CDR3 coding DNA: TGTGCCAGCAGTTTCAAGAAGGGGATGGGTGAAGAGACCCAGTACTTC.

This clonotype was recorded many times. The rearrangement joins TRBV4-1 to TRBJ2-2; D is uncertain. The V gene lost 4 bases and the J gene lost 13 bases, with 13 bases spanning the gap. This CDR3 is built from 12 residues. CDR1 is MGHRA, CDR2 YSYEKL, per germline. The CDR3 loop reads CASSPLPGGLFF. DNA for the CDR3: TGCGCCAGCAGCCCGTTACCCGGCGGGCTGTTTTTT.

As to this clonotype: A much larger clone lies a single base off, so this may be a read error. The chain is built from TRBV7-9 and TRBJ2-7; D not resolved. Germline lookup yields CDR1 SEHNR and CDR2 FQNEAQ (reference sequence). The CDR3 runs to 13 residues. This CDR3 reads CASSTRNSHEQYF. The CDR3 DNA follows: TGTGCCAGCAGCACCAGGAACTCCCACGAGCAGTACTTC. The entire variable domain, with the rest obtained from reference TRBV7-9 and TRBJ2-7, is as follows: DTGVSQNPRHKITKRGQNVTFRCDPISEHNRLYWYRQTLGQGPEFLTYFQNEAQLEKSRLLSDRFSAERPKGSFSTLEIQRTEQGDSAMYLCASSTRNSHEQYFGPGTRLTVT.

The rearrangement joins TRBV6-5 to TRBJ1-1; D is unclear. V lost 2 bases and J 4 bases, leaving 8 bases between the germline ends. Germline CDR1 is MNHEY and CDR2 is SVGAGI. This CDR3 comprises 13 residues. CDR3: CASSYGRGTEAFF. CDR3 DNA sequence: TGTGCCAGCAGTTACGGACGTGGCACTGAAGCTTTCTTT.

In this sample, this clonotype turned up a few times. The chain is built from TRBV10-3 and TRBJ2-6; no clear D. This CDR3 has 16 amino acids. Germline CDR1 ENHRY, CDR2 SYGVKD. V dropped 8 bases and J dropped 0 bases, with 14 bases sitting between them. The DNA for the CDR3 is TGTGCCATCTCTGCCCCAGAGGACTCTGGGGCCAACGTCCTGACTTTC. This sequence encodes CAISAPEDSGANVLTF.

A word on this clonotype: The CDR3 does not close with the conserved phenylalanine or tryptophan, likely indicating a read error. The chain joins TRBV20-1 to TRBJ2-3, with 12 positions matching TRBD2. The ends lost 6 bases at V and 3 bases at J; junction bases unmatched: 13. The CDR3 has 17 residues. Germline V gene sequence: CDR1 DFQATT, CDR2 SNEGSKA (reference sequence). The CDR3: CSASRLAGGVETDTQYY. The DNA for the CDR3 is TGCAGTGCCAGCCGCCTAGCGGGAGGGGTGGAAACAGATACGCAGTATTAT.

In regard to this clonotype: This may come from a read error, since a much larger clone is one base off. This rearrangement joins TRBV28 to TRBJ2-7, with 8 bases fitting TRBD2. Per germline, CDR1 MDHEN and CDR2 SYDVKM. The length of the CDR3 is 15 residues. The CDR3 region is CATEDPGLGTYERYF. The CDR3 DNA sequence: TGTGCCACCGAAGACCCGGGACTAGGAACCTACGAGCGGTACTTC.

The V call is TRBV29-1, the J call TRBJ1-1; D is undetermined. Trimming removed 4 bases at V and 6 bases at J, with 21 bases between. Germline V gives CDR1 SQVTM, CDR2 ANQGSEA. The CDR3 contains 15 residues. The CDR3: CSVVVSDSPTPEAFF. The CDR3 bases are TGCAGCGTTGTGGTCTCCGACTCACCCACCCCTGAAGCTTTCTTT.

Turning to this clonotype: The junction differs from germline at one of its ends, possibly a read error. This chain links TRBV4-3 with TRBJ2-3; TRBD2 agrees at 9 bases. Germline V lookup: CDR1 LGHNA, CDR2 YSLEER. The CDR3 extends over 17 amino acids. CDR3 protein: CASCQEASGEVTDTQYF. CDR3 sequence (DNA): TGCGCCAGCTGCCAAGAGGCTAGCGGGGAAGTCACAGATACGCAGTATTTT.

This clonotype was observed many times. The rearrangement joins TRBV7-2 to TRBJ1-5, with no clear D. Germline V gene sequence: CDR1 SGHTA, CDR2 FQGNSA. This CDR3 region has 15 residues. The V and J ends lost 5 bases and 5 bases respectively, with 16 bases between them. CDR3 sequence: CASSPGTGRDQPQHF. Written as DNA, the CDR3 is TGTGCCAGCAGCCCCGGTACGGGCCGGGATCAGCCCCAGCATTTT.

DNA of the CDR3: TGTGCCAGCAGTTTAGGGCCAGGGGACTATGGCTACACCTTC. It codes for CASSLGPGDYGYTF. The rearrangement uses TRBV12-3 or TRBV12-4 and TRBJ1-2; possible D gene TRBD1, 6 bases. The CDR3 covers 14 residues. V was shortened by 1 base and J by 3 bases, with 9 bases between the two germline ends.

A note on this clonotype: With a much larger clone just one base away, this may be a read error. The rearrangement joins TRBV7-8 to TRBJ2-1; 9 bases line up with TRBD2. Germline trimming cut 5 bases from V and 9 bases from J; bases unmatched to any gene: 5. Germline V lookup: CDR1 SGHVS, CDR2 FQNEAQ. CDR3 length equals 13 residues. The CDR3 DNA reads TGTGCCAGCAGCCCCGGGACTAGCCCTGAGCAGTTCTTC. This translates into CASSPGTSPEQFF.

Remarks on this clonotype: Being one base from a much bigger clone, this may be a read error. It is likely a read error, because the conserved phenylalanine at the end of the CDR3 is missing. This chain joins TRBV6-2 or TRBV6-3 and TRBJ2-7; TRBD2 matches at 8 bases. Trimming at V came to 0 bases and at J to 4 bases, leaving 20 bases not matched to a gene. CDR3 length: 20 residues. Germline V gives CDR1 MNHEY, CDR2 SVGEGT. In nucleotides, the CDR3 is TGTGCCAGCAGTTACTCGCCGGCTGGTGCGGGAGGAAGACCCGGGTACGAGCAGTACATC. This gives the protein CASSYSPAGAGGRPGYEQYI.

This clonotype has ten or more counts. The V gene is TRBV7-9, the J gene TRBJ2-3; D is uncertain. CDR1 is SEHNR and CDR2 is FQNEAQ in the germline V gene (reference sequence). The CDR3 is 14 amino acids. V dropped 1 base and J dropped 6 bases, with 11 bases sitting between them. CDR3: CASSLGVRADTQYF. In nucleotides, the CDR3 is TGTGCCAGCAGCTTAGGTGTCCGGGCCGATACGCAGTATTTT.

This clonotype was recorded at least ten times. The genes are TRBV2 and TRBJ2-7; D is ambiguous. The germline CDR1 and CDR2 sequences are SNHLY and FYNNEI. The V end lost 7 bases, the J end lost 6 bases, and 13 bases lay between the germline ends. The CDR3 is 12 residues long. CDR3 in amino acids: CASTRVAGEQYF. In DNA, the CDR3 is TGTGCCAGCACCCGGGTGGCAGGCGAGCAGTACTTC.

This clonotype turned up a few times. CDR3 coding DNA: TGTGCCAGCAGTCGGACGGGACCAACCGGGGAGCTGTTTTTT. Translating gives CASSRTGPTGELFF. The chain recombines TRBV6-4 with TRBJ2-2; possibly TRBD1 or TRBD2 for D (5 bases each). Looked up from germline, CDR1 is MRHNA and CDR2 is SNTAGT. Between the trimmed V and J ends, which lost 5 bases and 5 bases, there was a span of 12 bases. The CDR3 consists of 14 residues.

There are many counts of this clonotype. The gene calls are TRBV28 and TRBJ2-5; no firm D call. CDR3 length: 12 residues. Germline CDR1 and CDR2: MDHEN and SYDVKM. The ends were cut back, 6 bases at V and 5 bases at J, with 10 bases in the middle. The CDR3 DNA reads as TGTGCCAGCAGAAACCCTGTGGAGACCCAGTACTTC. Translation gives CASRNPVETQYF.